One and the same sample provided the 31 T cell receptor beta chains below, sequenced in a study of blood T cell repertoires in COVID-19. TCRdb's table, derived via immunoSEQ multiplex PCR, lists solely in-frame clones and lacks some. The table records about 130,000 clones, roughly 80% of them present only once. The sample consisted of peripheral blood. The origin of the receptors is a woman in her forties or fifties with acute or convalescent COVID-19.

CDR3 region: CASSEAGTRQPQHF. In DNA form, the CDR3 reads TGTGCCAGCAGTGAGGCAGGGACAAGGCAGCCCCAGCATTTT. The gene calls are TRBV6-1 and TRBJ1-5, with a tentative D call TRBD1 (6 bases). V was clipped by 3 bases and J by 7 bases, with 13 bases between them. The CDR3 extends over 14 amino acids. Germline loops: CDR1 MNHNS, CDR2 SASEGT.

The CDR3 is CATSRDQGSGNTIYF. The CDR3 DNA reads as TGTGCCACCAGCAGAGATCAGGGGTCAGGAAACACCATATATTTT. The genes are TRBV15 and TRBJ1-3; D is perhaps TRBD1 (6 bases). Per the germline V gene, CDR1 is LNHNV and CDR2 is YYDKDF (reference sequence). The CDR3 loop spans 15 amino acids. Deletions cut 0 bases from V and 4 bases from J, with 10 bases between. Drawing the rest from reference TRBV15 and TRBJ1-3, the complete variable domain is DAMVIQNPRYQVTQFGKPVTLSCSQTLNHNVMYWYQQKSSQAPKLLFHYYDKDFNNEADTPDNFQSRRPNTSFCFLDIRSPGLGDTAMYLCATSRDQGSGNTIYFGEGSWLTVV.

CDR3 sequence: CASSEISGNQPQHF. CDR3 sequence (DNA): TGTGCCAGCAGTGAAATTAGTGGTAATCAGCCCCAGCATTTT. J is TRBJ1-5 and V is TRBV6-1, with D hard to call. CDR1 and CDR2 from the germline V gene are MNHNS and SASEGT. There are 14 residues in the CDR3. V was pared by 2 bases and J by 4 bases, with 9 bases between.

This sequence joins TRBV2 and TRBJ1-4, with TRBD1 matching 12 bases. From germline, CDR1 is SNHLY and CDR2 FYNNEI. The length of the CDR3 is 17 residues. The V gene end was trimmed by 5 bases and the J gene end by 6 bases; junction bases not matched to a gene: 10. DNA for the CDR3: TGTGCCAGCAGTAACCGGGACAGGGGGCAAGAAGATGAAAAACTGTTTTTT. Protein product: CASSNRDRGQEDEKLFF.

With regard to this clone: Additional DNA sequences in this sample encode the identical CDR3. CDR3 sequence (DNA): TGTGCCTGGAGTGTTGGAGGGGCTGGTGGCTACACCTTC. It yields the protein CAWSVGGAGGYTF. V usage is TRBV30 and J usage is TRBJ1-2; the D gene is possibly TRBD1 (5 bases). The V gene's germline CDR1 is GTSNPN and CDR2 SVGIG (reference sequence). CDR3 length: 13 residues. V lost 0 bases to trimming and J lost 7 bases, with 12 bases between them.

A few counts support this clone. The chain recombines TRBV5-8 with TRBJ1-2, with 12 bases identical to TRBD1. V shed 0 bases, J shed 7 bases, and the junction held 4 bases outside the gene matches. CDR1 and CDR2 (germline): SGHTS, YDEGEE. This CDR3 spans 15 amino acids. CDR3 coding DNA: TGTGCCAGCAGCTTGGACGGGACAGGGGGCGTTGGCTACACCTTC. Translating gives CASSLDGTGGVGYTF.

This clone showed up just once. The chain combines TRBV6-2 or TRBV6-3 with TRBJ1-5; tentative D call: TRBD1 (6 bases). CDR3 size: 16 residues. The germline V gene encodes CDR1 MNHEY and CDR2 SVGEGT. Deletions cut 2 bases from V and 4 bases from J, with 15 bases between. Here the CDR3 reads CASSYGIGGWNQPQHF. The CDR3 region has the DNA TGTGCCAGCAGTTACGGTATAGGGGGTTGGAATCAGCCCCAGCATTTT.

The CDR3 DNA reads TGTGCCAGCAGCCAAACGGGACAGGGTAATGGCTACACCTTC. It translates to CASSQTGQGNGYTF. This chain connects TRBV3-1 (or the pseudogene TRBV3-2) to TRBJ1-2; 9 bases align to TRBD1. CDR1 and CDR2 (germline): LGHDT, YNNKEL (reference sequence). V lost 2 bases, J lost 6 bases, and 4 bases stayed unmatched. The CDR3 has 14 residues.

This clone was seen a few times. The chain combines TRBV10-3 with TRBJ1-1, with 8 bases aligning to TRBD1. The CDR3 covers 12 residues. The J segment lost 6 bases and the V segment lost 6 bases, leaving 3 bases of the junction unmatched. Per germline, CDR1 ENHRY and CDR2 SYGVKD. This CDR3 is CAIRGQVAEAFF. CDR3 sequence (DNA): TGTGCCATCAGGGGACAGGTCGCTGAAGCTTTCTTT.

The CDR3 DNA is TGTGCCAGCAGCACCCGGACAGCGAACACTGAAGCTTTCTTT. Residues: CASSTRTANTEAFF. The gene calls are TRBV9 and TRBJ1-1, with a tentative D call TRBD1 (6 bases). The CDR3 consists of 14 residues. V lost 4 bases and J 1 base, leaving 11 bases between the germline ends. CDR1 is SGDLS, CDR2 YYNGEE, per germline. Drawing the rest from reference TRBV9 and TRBJ1-1, the complete variable domain is DSGVTQTPKHLITATGQRVTLRCSPRSGDLSVYWYQQSLDQGLQFLIQYYNGEERAKGNILERFSAQQFPDLHSELNLSSLELGDSALYFCASSTRTANTEAFFGQGTRLTVV.

The chain recombines TRBV4-1 with TRBJ2-7; 11 bases match TRBD1. In germline, CDR1 is MGHRA, CDR2 YSYEKL. With V trimmed by 4 bases and J by 1 base, 9 bases remained unmatched. The CDR3 contains 17 residues. DNA for the CDR3: TGCGCCAGCAGCCGCGGGACAGGGGGGATTGGGTCCTACGAGCAGTACTTC. Its translation: CASSRGTGGIGSYEQYF.

This rearrangement joins TRBV6-6 to TRBJ2-2; tentatively, D is TRBD2 (6 bases). Germline CDR1 is MNHNY and CDR2 is SVGAGI (reference sequence). With 6 bases removed from V and 2 bases from J, the gap between germline ends came to 13 bases. The CDR3 is 15 residues long. CDR3 sequence: CASSERGINTGELFF. The CDR3 nucleotides read TGTGCCAGCAGCGAACGGGGGATAAACACCGGGGAGCTGTTTTTT.

This chain connects TRBV30 to TRBJ2-3; D gene unclear. The CDR3 has 13 residues. Germline V gene sequence: CDR1 GTSNPN, CDR2 SVGIG (reference sequence). V was cut by 1 base and J by 4 bases, with 9 bases left in between. Here the CDR3 DNA reads TGTGCCTGGAGTGACAGATCGGCAGATACGCAGTATTTT. Its protein is CAWSDRSADTQYF.

The J gene is TRBJ1-2, the V gene TRBV6-1; 7 bases are shared with TRBD1. Germline CDR1 reads MNHNS; CDR2 reads SASEGT. CDR3 length: 13 amino acids. The trim removed 0 bases at V and 5 bases at J, leaving 0 bases unmatched. CDR3: CASSEAGQYGYTF. CDR3 sequence (DNA): TGTGCCAGCAGTGAAGCGGGACAGTATGGCTACACCTTC.

The chain combines TRBV28 with TRBJ1-2; tentative D call: TRBD1 (6 bases). The CDR3 contains 15 residues. The germline V gene has CDR1 MDHEN and CDR2 SYDVKM. V lost 4 bases and J 4 bases, leaving 16 bases between the germline ends. CDR3 bases: TGTGCCAGCAGTTCGAGGACAGATGGGGTCTATGGCTACACCTTC. The encoded protein is CASSSRTDGVYGYTF.

V is TRBV6-6 and J is TRBJ2-2; 8 bases are a match to TRBD1. CDR1 is MNHNY and CDR2 is SVGAGI in the germline V gene (reference sequence). Trimming cost V 5 bases and J 6 bases; bases outside gene matches: 17. The CDR3 is 18 amino acids. The chain's CDR3 is CASSPTSTQGAQPGELFF. For the CDR3, the DNA is TGTGCCAGCAGTCCTACTTCTACCCAGGGGGCGCAACCCGGGGAGCTGTTTTTT.

The gene calls are TRBV7-8 and TRBJ2-2, with a possible D match to TRBD2 (7 bases). Germline V gives CDR1 SGHVS, CDR2 FQNEAQ. Trimming cost V 4 bases and J 4 bases, with 16 bases left between them. This CDR3 has 16 residues. The CDR3 DNA follows: TGTGCCAGCAGCTCAGGGTTGGGAGGGGGCACCGGGGAGCTGTTTTTT. The encoded protein is CASSSGLGGGTGELFF.

The rearrangement joins TRBV5-4 to TRBJ2-7, with 7 bases aligning to TRBD1. The V segment lost 4 bases and the J segment 4 bases; nucleotides outside the gene matches: 14. Germline CDR1 is SGHNT and CDR2 is YYREEE (reference sequence). The CDR3 extends over 16 amino acids. For the CDR3, the DNA is TGTGCCAGCAGCGCGGCGACAGGGAATGGGCTGTACGAGCAGTACTTC. Translating gives CASSAATGNGLYEQYF.

The chain joins TRBV4-2 to TRBJ2-5; D gene unclear. The CDR3 loop spans 14 amino acids. Germline CDR1 is LGHNA and CDR2 is YNFKEQ. The V end lost 2 bases, the J end lost 0 bases, and 7 bases lay between the germline ends. CDR3 protein: CASSQTVHQETQYF. The CDR3 nucleotides read TGTGCCAGCAGCCAAACAGTTCACCAAGAGACCCAGTACTTC.

This sequence joins TRBV6-6 and TRBJ1-2; TRBD1 is a possible D gene (6 bases). This CDR3 region has 13 residues. CDR1 and CDR2 (germline): MNHNY, SVGAGI (reference sequence). Deletions cut 0 bases from V and 8 bases from J, with 10 bases between. For the CDR3, the DNA is TGTGCCAGCAGTTACTCGAAAGGGGGAGGCTACACCTTC. Its translation is CASSYSKGGGYTF.

This sequence joins TRBV2 and TRBJ1-1; perhaps TRBD1 as D (5 bases). Germline assignment: CDR1 SNHLY and CDR2 FYNNEI. This CDR3 is built from 14 residues. Between the trimmed V and J ends, which lost 5 bases and 6 bases, there was a span of 16 bases. The CDR3: CASSLKEGRAEAFF. DNA for the CDR3: TGTGCCAGCAGTCTAAAGGAGGGGAGGGCTGAAGCTTTCTTT.

J is TRBJ2-7 and V is TRBV20-1; possible D gene TRBD1, 5 bases. Germline CDR1 and CDR2: DFQATT and SNEGSKA (reference sequence). This CDR3 is built from 13 residues. V dropped 3 bases and J dropped 2 bases, with 11 bases sitting between them. The CDR3: CSASSGRAYEQYF. The CDR3 DNA reads as TGCAGTGCTAGTTCTGGCAGGGCCTACGAGCAGTACTTC.

The rearrangement links TRBV2 to TRBJ1-1; the D is unclear. Germline CDR1 reads SNHLY; CDR2 reads FYNNEI. Trimming removed 6 bases at V and 0 bases at J, with 11 bases between. The CDR3 loop spans 14 amino acids. The CDR3 DNA reads as TGTGCCAGCAGGTGGCAGTACATGAACACTGAAGCTTTCTTT. Amino acid sequence: CASRWQYMNTEAFF.

This clone was observed a handful of times. This sequence joins TRBV2 and TRBJ1-6; a weak D match, TRBD1 (6 bases). V was shortened by 4 bases and J by 11 bases, with 18 bases between the two germline ends. Germline CDR1 is SNHLY and CDR2 is FYNNEI. The CDR3 contains 15 residues. CDR3 nucleotides: TGTGCCAGCAGTGCGGCGGGGGGCGCGTGGCCACCCCTCCACTTT. This codes for CASSAAGGAWPPLHF.

CDR3 DNA: TGTGCCAGCAGCGTAGTCGAGACAGGGCTCACTGAAGCTTTCTTT. Translated, it gives CASSVVETGLTEAFF. The chain combines TRBV9 with TRBJ1-1, with 7 bases fitting TRBD1. CDR3 length: 15 residues. In germline, CDR1 is SGDLS, CDR2 YYNGEE. V shed 0 bases, J shed 4 bases, and the junction held 6 bases outside the gene matches.

The table lists this clone with a few counts. CDR3: CAISESPWRGNTGELFF. The CDR3 bases are TGTGCCATCAGTGAGTCCCCCTGGCGGGGAAACACCGGGGAGCTGTTTTTT. The rearrangement joins TRBV10-3 to TRBJ2-2; possibly TRBD2 for D (6 bases). Germline V gene sequence: CDR1 ENHRY, CDR2 SYGVKD. There are 17 residues in the CDR3. Trimming took off 0 bases at V and 2 bases at J, with 13 bases between the two ends.

The gene calls are TRBV2 and TRBJ1-5; no definite D call. CDR1 is SNHLY and CDR2 is FYNNEI in the germline V gene. CDR3 length: 14 amino acids. Trimming removed 10 bases from V and 2 bases from J, with 15 bases in between. This chain's CDR3 is CATKVGDGNQPQHF. CDR3 nucleotide sequence: TGTGCCACCAAGGTGGGCGACGGCAATCAGCCCCAGCATTTT.

The rearrangement uses TRBV5-8 and TRBJ1-2; 7 nucleotides align to TRBD1. CDR1 is SGHTS, CDR2 YDEGEE, per germline. Losses at the gene ends were 1 base for V and 0 bases for J; bases not matched to a gene: 9. This CDR3 spans 17 amino acids. CDR3 sequence reads: CASSLLRGTATNYGYTF. In nucleotides, the CDR3 is TGTGCCAGCAGCTTGTTACGCGGGACAGCAACTAACTATGGCTACACCTTC.

The genes are TRBV6-5 and TRBJ1-5, with D perhaps TRBD1 (6 bases). Deletions cut 7 bases from V and 0 bases from J, with 13 bases between. CDR1 is MNHEY, CDR2 SVGAGI, per germline. The CDR3 is 15 amino acids. The CDR3 DNA reads as TGTGCCAGCACCACAGCCAGGGGTAGCAATCAGCCCCAGCATTTT. Its translation: CASTTARGSNQPQHF.

V usage is TRBV28 and J usage is TRBJ1-5; D not certain. Germline CDR1 reads MDHEN; CDR2 reads SYDVKM. The CDR3 has 17 residues. The germline V and J ends were trimmed by 5 bases and 1 base, with 18 bases remaining between them. The CDR3 coding sequence is TGTGCCAGCAGTGAACAGACCATTTCCCTCAGCAATCAGCCCCAGCATTTT. This codes for CASSEQTISLSNQPQHF. The whole variable domain, filled in from reference TRBV28 and TRBJ1-5, reads DVKVTQSSRYLVKRTGEKVFLECVQDMDHENMFWYRQDPGLGLRLIYFSYDVKMKEKGDIPEGYSVSREKKERFSLILESASTNQTSMYLCASSEQTISLSNQPQHFGDGTRLSIL.

V gene TRBV29-1 combines with J gene TRBJ1-1; D remains unclear. The CDR3 is 14 residues long. Trimming pared 7 bases from V and 1 base from J, leaving 16 bases between. Germline assignment: CDR1 SQVTM and CDR2 ANQGSEA. The CDR3 sequence: CSAWRDFTNTEAFF. DNA for the CDR3: TGCAGCGCGTGGAGGGATTTTACGAACACTGAAGCTTTCTTT.